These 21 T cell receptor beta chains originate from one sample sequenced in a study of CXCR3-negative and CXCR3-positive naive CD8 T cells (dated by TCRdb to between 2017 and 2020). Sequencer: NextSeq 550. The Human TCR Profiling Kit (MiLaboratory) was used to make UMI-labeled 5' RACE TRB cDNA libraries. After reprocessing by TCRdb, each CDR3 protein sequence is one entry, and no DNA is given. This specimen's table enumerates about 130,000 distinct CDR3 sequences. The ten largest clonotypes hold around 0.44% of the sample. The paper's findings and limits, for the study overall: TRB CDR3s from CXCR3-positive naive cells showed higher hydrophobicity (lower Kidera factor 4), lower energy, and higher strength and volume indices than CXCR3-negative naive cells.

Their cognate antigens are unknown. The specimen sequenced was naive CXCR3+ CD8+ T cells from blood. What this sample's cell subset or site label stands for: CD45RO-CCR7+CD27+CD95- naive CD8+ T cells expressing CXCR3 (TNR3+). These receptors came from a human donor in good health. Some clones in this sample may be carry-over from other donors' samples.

CDR3 in amino acids: CASSPGLTGELFF. V gene TRBV3-1 combines with J gene TRBJ2-2; TCRdb's D gene call, TRBD2, goes unchecked for lack of DNA. CDR1 is LGHDT, CDR2 YNNKEL, per germline (reference sequence). The CDR3 has 13 amino acids.

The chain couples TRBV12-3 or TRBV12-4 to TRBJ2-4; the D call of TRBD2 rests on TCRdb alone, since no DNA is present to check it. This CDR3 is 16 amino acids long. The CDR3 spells CASRDGTAAAKNIQYF.

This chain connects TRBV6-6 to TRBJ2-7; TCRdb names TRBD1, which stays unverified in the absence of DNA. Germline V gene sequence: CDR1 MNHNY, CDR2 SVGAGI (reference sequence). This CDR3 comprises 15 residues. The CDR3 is CASSSPDRESYEQYF.

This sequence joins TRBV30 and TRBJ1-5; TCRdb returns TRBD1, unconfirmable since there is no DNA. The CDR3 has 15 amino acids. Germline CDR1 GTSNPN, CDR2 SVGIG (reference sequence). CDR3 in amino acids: CAWSAGTDSNQPQHF.

The CDR3 spells CATSRDSPAHYGYTF. J is TRBJ1-2 and V is TRBV15; absent DNA, TCRdb's TRBD1 call cannot be checked. This CDR3 has 15 residues. Germline loops: CDR1 LNHNV, CDR2 YYDKDF (reference sequence).

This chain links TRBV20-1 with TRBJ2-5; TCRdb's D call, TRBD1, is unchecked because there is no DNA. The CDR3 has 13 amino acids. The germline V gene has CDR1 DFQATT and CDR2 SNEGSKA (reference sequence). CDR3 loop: CSARFRGQETQYF.

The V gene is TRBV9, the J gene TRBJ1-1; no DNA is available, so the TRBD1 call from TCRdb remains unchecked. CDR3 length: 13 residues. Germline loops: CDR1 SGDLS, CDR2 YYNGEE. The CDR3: CASSGGANTEAFF.

The chain's CDR3 is CSAPVYRGPYEQYF. This sequence joins TRBV20-1 and TRBJ2-7; TCRdb gives TRBD1 as the D gene, but with no DNA this cannot be confirmed. The CDR3 is 14 residues long. Germline assignment: CDR1 DFQATT and CDR2 SNEGSKA (reference sequence).

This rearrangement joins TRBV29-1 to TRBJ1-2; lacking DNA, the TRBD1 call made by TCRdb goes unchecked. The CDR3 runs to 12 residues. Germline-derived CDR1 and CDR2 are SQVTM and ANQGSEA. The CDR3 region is CSVQGGNYGYTF.

This chain's CDR3 is CASSTRMNTGELFF. The V call is TRBV12-3 or TRBV12-4, the J call TRBJ2-2; TCRdb's assignment of TRBD2 cannot be checked, as there is no DNA. The CDR3 covers 14 residues.

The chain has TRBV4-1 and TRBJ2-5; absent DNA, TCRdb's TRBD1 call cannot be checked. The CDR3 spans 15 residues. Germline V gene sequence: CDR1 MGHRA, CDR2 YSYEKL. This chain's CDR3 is CASSPTWGERETQYF.

The CDR3 loop is CASRRDRGEYNQPQHF. The chain joins TRBV27 to TRBJ1-5; the TCRdb D gene call, TRBD1, has no DNA to confirm it. Germline values: CDR1 MNHEY, CDR2 SMNVEV (reference sequence). This CDR3 spans 16 amino acids.

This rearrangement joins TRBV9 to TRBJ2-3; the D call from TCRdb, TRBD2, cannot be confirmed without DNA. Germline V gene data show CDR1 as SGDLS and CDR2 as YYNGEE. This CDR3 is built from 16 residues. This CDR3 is CASSVSSGGVTDTQYF.

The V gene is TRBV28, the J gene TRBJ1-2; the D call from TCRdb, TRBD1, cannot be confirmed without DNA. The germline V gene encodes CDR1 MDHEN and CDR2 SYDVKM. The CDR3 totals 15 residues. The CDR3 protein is CASSLPGPIPYGYTF.

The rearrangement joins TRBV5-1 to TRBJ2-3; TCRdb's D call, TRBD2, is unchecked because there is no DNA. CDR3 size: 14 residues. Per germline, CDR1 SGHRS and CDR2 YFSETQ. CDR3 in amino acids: CASRNSGVEDTQYF.

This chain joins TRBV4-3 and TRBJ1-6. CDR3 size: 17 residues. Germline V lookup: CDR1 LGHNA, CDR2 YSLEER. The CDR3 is CASSQGVREFHNSPLHF.

This chain's CDR3 is CASEERGGPYNEQFF. The chain is built from TRBV7-9 and TRBJ2-1; with no DNA, the TCRdb D assignment of TRBD2 cannot be verified. Germline V gene sequence: CDR1 SEHNR, CDR2 FQNEAQ (reference sequence). This CDR3 comprises 15 residues. The whole variable domain, remainder taken from reference TRBV7-9 and TRBJ2-1, is DTGVSQNPRHKITKRGQNVTFRCDPISEHNRLYWYRQTLGQGPEFLTYFQNEAQLEKSRLLSDRFSAERPKGSFSTLEIQRTEQGDSAMYLCASEERGGPYNEQFFGPGTRLTVL.

This CDR3 reads CASSPATDTQYF. The V and J genes are TRBV18 and TRBJ2-3. CDR1 is KGHSH, CDR2 LQKENI, per germline. CDR3 length: 12 residues. Full variable domain (outside the CDR3, taken from reference TRBV18 and TRBJ2-3): NAGVMQNPRHLVRRRGQEARLRCSPMKGHSHVYWYRQLPEEGLKFMVYLQKENIIDESGMPKERFSAEFPKEGPSILRIQQVVRGDSAAYFCASSPATDTQYFGPGTRLTVL.

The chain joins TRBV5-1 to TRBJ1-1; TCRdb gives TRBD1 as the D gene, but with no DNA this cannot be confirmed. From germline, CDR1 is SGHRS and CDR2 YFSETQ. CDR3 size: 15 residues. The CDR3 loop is CASSLYGGWNTEAFF.

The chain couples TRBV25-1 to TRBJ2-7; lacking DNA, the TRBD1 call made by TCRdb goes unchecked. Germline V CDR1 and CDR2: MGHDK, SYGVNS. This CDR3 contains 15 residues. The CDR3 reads CASPPGGAGSYEQYF.

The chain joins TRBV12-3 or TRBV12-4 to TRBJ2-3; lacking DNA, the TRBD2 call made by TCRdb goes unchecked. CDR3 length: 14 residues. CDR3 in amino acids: CASTLTSSTDTQYF.